This TCR beta chain was identified in a study of T-cell memory formation after mild COVID-19. Study overall: The study found TCR clusters largely donor specific.

The CDR3 runs to 13 residues. Per the germline V gene, CDR1 is DFQATT and CDR2 is SNEGSKA (reference sequence). With 7 bases clipped from V and 2 bases from J, the junction kept 8 bases outside the gene matches. 5'RACE with constant-segment primers built TCRalpha and TCRbeta cDNA libraries with UMIs. One entry per CDR3 protein results from TCRdb running MiXCR on the 5' RACE reads. Of around 300,000 distinct CDR3 sequences detected, less than 20% appear once; the ten largest clones hold about 21%. This clonotype turned up a few times. This receptor was obtained from a man between 18 and 35 years old who had mild COVID-19 (a few samples of this study predate the infection). Cell type and time point are not known. The chain combines TRBV20-1 with TRBJ2-7; 7 bases line up with TRBD2. The sample taken for sequencing was PBMCs or a T cell subset sorted from them (not recorded which). CDR3 residues: CSVGAGLTYEQYV. In nucleotides, the CDR3 is TGCAGTGTAGGAGCGGGGTTGACCTACGAGCAGTACGTC.